These 23 T cell receptor beta chains were all obtained from the same sample, sequenced in a study of shared clonotypes between healthy human individuals. The naive CD8 population came from CD45RO-negative cells selected for CCR7, without terminally differentiated effector memory CD45RA+ cells. Libraries were prepared by immunoSEQ multiplex PCR; TCRdb keeps only in-frame clonotypes and omits some of them. The table shows roughly 1,800,000 clones, with about 95% occurring only once. The sample taken for sequencing was naive CD8+ T cells sorted from blood. These receptors all stem from a man between 18 and 35 years old in good health.

The chain links TRBV27 to TRBJ2-5; D unresolved. The CDR3 length is 14 residues. In germline, CDR1 is MNHEY, CDR2 SMNVEV (reference sequence). V shed 5 bases and J shed 7 bases, with 17 bases lying between them. CDR3 in DNA: TGTGCCAGCAGTCCCATCTCCCCCGAAGGGACCCAGTACTTC. Its translation is CASSPISPEGTQYF.

This chain uses TRBV2 with TRBJ2-1; 8 bases map to TRBD1. CDR1 is SNHLY and CDR2 is FYNNEI in the germline V gene. V was pared by 3 bases and J by 6 bases, with 13 bases of the junction left unmatched. This CDR3 comprises 17 residues. The CDR3 spells CASSDFLGQVQFNEQFF. In DNA, the CDR3 is TGTGCCAGCAGTGATTTCCTGGGACAGGTTCAATTCAATGAGCAGTTCTTC.

The CDR3 is CASRAGGKNEQFF. CDR3 sequence (DNA): TGTGCCAGCAGGGCGGGGGGTAAGAATGAGCAGTTCTTC. The chain has TRBV9 and TRBJ2-1; 8 positions match TRBD2. The germline gives CDR1 SGDLS, CDR2 YYNGEE. Trimming took 5 bases from V and 7 from J; bases not matched to a gene: 5. CDR3 length: 13 residues. The full variable domain, with the rest looked up from reference TRBV9 and TRBJ2-1, is DSGVTQTPKHLITATGQRVTLRCSPRSGDLSVYWYQQSLDQGLQFLIQYYNGEERAKGNILERFSAQQFPDLHSELNLSSLELGDSALYFCASRAGGKNEQFFGPGTRLTVL.

The gene calls are TRBV4-1 and TRBJ2-6, with TRBD1 as a possible D gene (6 bases). The V end lost 0 bases, the J end lost 0 bases, and 15 bases lay between the germline ends. Germline lookup yields CDR1 MGHRA and CDR2 YSYEKL. The CDR3 loop spans 19 amino acids. CDR3 nucleotide sequence: TGCGCCAGCAGCCAAGATGGGCCAGAGACAGGCTCTGGGGCCAACGTCCTGACTTTC. This codes for CASSQDGPETGSGANVLTF.

The J gene is TRBJ1-5, the V gene TRBV5-1, with 8 bases that match TRBD1. The CDR3 has 17 residues. Trimming at V came to 0 bases and at J to 5 bases, leaving 10 bases not matched to a gene. Germline V gene data show CDR1 as SGHRS and CDR2 as YFSETQ. The CDR3 loop is CASSLAVQGDTYQPQHF. DNA of the CDR3: TGCGCCAGCAGCTTGGCCGTACAGGGGGATACTTATCAGCCCCAGCATTTT. The full variable domain, its missing parts supplied by reference TRBV5-1 and TRBJ1-5, is KAGVTQTPRYLIKTRGQQVTLSCSPISGHRSVSWYQQTPGQGLQFLFEYFSETQRNKGNFPGRFSGRQFSNSRSEMNVSTLELGDSALYLCASSLAVQGDTYQPQHFGDGTRLSIL.

The CDR3 region has the DNA TGTGCCAGCAGGGATCGGGACTCGCTCTACGAGCAGTACTTC. Residues: CASRDRDSLYEQYF. The rearrangement links TRBV7-2 to TRBJ2-7; maybe TRBD2 (6 bases). Germline CDR1 and CDR2: SGHTA and FQGNSA. The CDR3 has 14 residues. V was trimmed by 6 bases and J by 3 bases, leaving 15 bases between them.

The chain has TRBV11-2 and TRBJ2-7; D unclear. CDR1 and CDR2 (germline): SGHAT, FQNNGV. V dropped 2 bases and J dropped 2 bases, with 10 bases sitting between them. CDR3 length: 14 residues. The CDR3 sequence: CASSLTESTYEQYF. The CDR3 nucleotides are TGTGCCAGCAGCTTAACAGAGAGCACCTACGAGCAGTACTTC.

The J gene is TRBJ1-2, the V gene TRBV28, with D possibly being TRBD1 (6 bases). Germline values: CDR1 MDHEN, CDR2 SYDVKM. The CDR3 length is 16 residues. Between the trimmed V and J ends, which lost 4 bases and 0 bases, there was a span of 15 bases. The CDR3 coding sequence is TGTGCCAGCAGTTCACCTCGGGAGGGGGCTAACTATGGCTACACCTTC. As protein: CASSSPREGANYGYTF.

V is TRBV6-5 and J is TRBJ1-5; the D gene is possibly TRBD1 (5 bases). Germline assignment: CDR1 MNHEY and CDR2 SVGAGI. This CDR3 comprises 14 residues. Deletions cut 6 bases from V and 3 bases from J, with 12 bases between. For the CDR3, the DNA is TGTGCCAGCAGCCTAAGGGGTTTCAATCAGCCCCAGCATTTT. This translates into CASSLRGFNQPQHF.

The CDR3 reads CASSTGTGHEAFF. In DNA form, the CDR3 reads TGTGCCAGTAGTACCGGGACAGGCCATGAAGCTTTCTTT. The chain joins TRBV19 to TRBJ1-1; TRBD1 matches 8 bases. The CDR3 contains 13 residues. Germline assignment: CDR1 LNHDA and CDR2 SQIVND (reference sequence). J lost 7 bases, V lost 4 bases, and 5 bases had no gene match.

This clone was found a few times. This rearrangement joins TRBV7-9 to TRBJ1-5, with D possibly TRBD1 on 6 matching bases. The V and J ends lost 5 bases and 7 bases respectively, with 15 bases between them. Per the germline V gene, CDR1 is SEHNR and CDR2 is FQNEAQ (reference sequence). This CDR3 is built from 14 residues. CDR3 residues: CASSAQGKGQPQHF. CDR3 in DNA: TGTGCCAGCAGCGCACAGGGTAAAGGGCAGCCCCAGCATTTT. Full variable domain (outside the CDR3, taken from reference TRBV7-9 and TRBJ1-5): DTGVSQNPRHKITKRGQNVTFRCDPISEHNRLYWYRQTLGQGPEFLTYFQNEAQLEKSRLLSDRFSAERPKGSFSTLEIQRTEQGDSAMYLCASSAQGKGQPQHFGDGTRLSIL.

V and J are TRBV5-5 and TRBJ1-2, with 9 bases aligning to TRBD1. Germline loops: CDR1 SGHKS, CDR2 YYEKEE (reference sequence). V shed 4 bases and J 9 bases; nucleotides not matched to a gene: 10. The CDR3 runs to 14 residues. The CDR3 DNA reads TGTGCCAGCAGCCCGGAAACAGGGGGCTTGAGCTACACCTTC. It specifies CASSPETGGLSYTF.

A single count supports this clone. The chain couples TRBV28 to TRBJ1-5, with D unclear. The CDR3 runs to 20 residues. V lost 5 bases and J 0 bases, leaving 26 bases between the germline ends. The germline CDR1 and CDR2 sequences are MDHEN and SYDVKM. CDR3: CASSPILVSHSDYSNQPQHF. Here the CDR3 DNA reads TGTGCCAGCAGTCCCATTCTAGTAAGCCACAGTGACTATAGCAATCAGCCCCAGCATTTT.

The CDR3 DNA follows: TGCGCCAGCAGCCAAGCGGTAGCGGGGAGCACAGATACGCAGTATTTT. Its translation: CASSQAVAGSTDTQYF. This chain uses TRBV4-3 with TRBJ2-3; 8 nucleotides line up with TRBD2. The CDR3 consists of 16 residues. After removal of 1 base from V and 0 bases from J, the junction contained 3 bases not matched to a gene. Germline V gene data show CDR1 as LGHNA and CDR2 as YSLEER.

The chain combines TRBV5-5 with TRBJ1-1, with D uncertain. CDR3 length: 12 amino acids. V lost 4 bases and J lost 7, with 11 bases in between. The germline gives CDR1 SGHKS, CDR2 YYEKEE (reference sequence). This chain's CDR3 is CASSPTVDEAFF. The CDR3 region has the DNA TGTGCCAGCAGCCCCACGGTAGATGAAGCTTTCTTT.

In regard to this clone: This sample includes further DNA sequences coding for the same CDR3. V gene TRBV5-1 combines with J gene TRBJ2-7; D not resolved. V gave up 0 bases and J gave up 3 bases, with 4 bases separating them. Looked up from germline, CDR1 is SGHRS and CDR2 is YFSETQ. This CDR3 comprises 12 residues. CDR3 sequence reads: CASSLDYYEQYF. Written as DNA, the CDR3 is TGCGCCAGCAGCTTGGACTACTACGAGCAGTACTTC.

The J gene is TRBJ2-7, the V gene TRBV19; the D call may be TRBD1 or TRBD2 (5 bases each). CDR3 length equals 12 residues. Germline lookup yields CDR1 LNHDA and CDR2 SQIVND (reference sequence). With 5 bases removed from V and 6 bases from J, the gap between germline ends came to 11 bases. The CDR3 DNA reads as TGTGCCAGTAGTCCGGGGCAATCCGAGCAGTACTTC. Amino acids: CASSPGQSEQYF.

The chain couples TRBV28 to TRBJ1-1; tentative D call: TRBD1 (5 bases). Germline V gene lookup returns CDR1 MDHEN and CDR2 SYDVKM. V lost 6 bases to trimming and J lost 5 bases, with 16 bases between them. The CDR3 consists of 14 residues. CDR3 sequence (DNA): TGTGCCAGCAGCAATCGGGACCAGAGGACTGAAGCTTTCTTT. This encodes CASSNRDQRTEAFF.

Concerning this clone itself: The sample contains more than one DNA sequence encoding this CDR3. The V gene is TRBV6-5, the J gene TRBJ2-7; D not certain. Trimming took off 1 base at V and 6 bases at J, with 10 bases between the two ends. The CDR3 has 13 residues. CDR1 is MNHEY and CDR2 is SVGAGI in the germline V gene. The CDR3, as DNA: TGTGCCAGCAGTTACTTGGGCTCGGGCGAGCAGTACTTC. It yields the protein CASSYLGSGEQYF.

The DNA of the CDR3 is TGTGCCAGCAAACCGGCGGGGGGGCTCGAGACCCAGTACTTC. Its translation: CASKPAGGLETQYF. This rearrangement joins TRBV5-4 to TRBJ2-5; TRBD2 agrees at 9 bases. The CDR3 runs to 14 residues. V trimming: 6 bases; J trimming: 5 bases; junction bases outside the gene matches: 8. Germline CDR1 reads SGHNT; CDR2 reads YYREEE (reference sequence). Together with reference TRBV5-4 and TRBJ2-5, the CDR3 gives the full variable domain: ETGVTQSPTHLIKTRGQQVTLRCSSQSGHNTVSWYQQALGQGPQFIFQYYREEENGRGNFPPRFSGLQFPNYSSELNVNALELDDSALYLCASKPAGGLETQYFGPGTRLLVL.

The chain carries TRBV4-1 and TRBJ1-1, with no clear D. Trimming shortened V by 1 base and J by 0 bases, and 21 bases separated the two germline ends. Germline CDR1 and CDR2: MGHRA and YSYEKL. The CDR3 has 19 residues. CDR3 in DNA: TGCGCCAGCAGCCAAGCCCCCGCACAGAGCCAAACGCTGAACACTGAAGCTTTCTTT. Protein: CASSQAPAQSQTLNTEAFF.

The count of this clone is one. The V and J genes are TRBV27 and TRBJ2-5; TRBD2 aligns across 7 bases. Germline CDR1 and CDR2: MNHEY and SMNVEV (reference sequence). V lost 4 bases to trimming and J lost 5 bases; unmatched junction nucleotides: 4. The CDR3 is 13 amino acids. The CDR3 DNA sequence: TGTGCCAGCAGTTGGGGGGGTGGGGAGACCCAGTACTTC. It translates to CASSWGGGETQYF.

The rearrangement joins TRBV10-2 to TRBJ2-7, with 9 bases that match TRBD2. The germline V gene encodes CDR1 WSHSY and CDR2 SAAADI. J gave up 5 bases and V 4 bases, and 12 bases lay outside the gene matches. CDR3 length equals 16 residues. The CDR3 is CASSVGLAGISNEQYF. The CDR3 coding sequence is TGCGCCAGCAGTGTAGGGCTAGCGGGAATTAGTAACGAGCAGTACTTC.